The 23 T cell receptor beta chains reported below all come from one sample, sequenced in a study of cytomegalovirus exposure and HLA in healthy donors. The method was immunoSEQ multiplex PCR; TCRdb's version includes in-frame clones alone and lacks a portion of them. In the table there are 240,000 or so clones, approximately 86% of which are singletons. Sequenced input: PBMCs. The receptor source for this set is a woman aged 25 to 45 in good health and CMV-seropositive.

This clone has a single count. The chain is built from TRBV4-1 and TRBJ2-7; 15 bases line up with TRBD2. J gave up 7 bases and V 1 base, and 8 bases lay outside the gene matches. Looked up from germline, CDR1 is MGHRA and CDR2 is YSYEKL. CDR3 length: 17 amino acids. CDR3: CASSQGGGLAGGGEQYF. The CDR3 DNA reads TGCGCCAGCAGCCAAGGCGGGGGACTAGCGGGAGGAGGGGAGCAGTACTTC.

V is TRBV27 and J is TRBJ1-4, with TRBD1 matching over 8 bases. With 3 bases clipped from V and 8 bases from J, the junction kept 5 bases outside the gene matches. CDR3 length: 14 amino acids. Germline V gene lookup returns CDR1 MNHEY and CDR2 SMNVEV (reference sequence). CDR3 DNA: TGTGCCAGCAGTTTCGGGACAGGCAGGGAAAAACTGTTTTTT. It encodes CASSFGTGREKLFF. The full variable domain, its missing parts supplied by reference TRBV27 and TRBJ1-4, is EAQVTQNPRYLITVTGKKLTVTCSQNMNHEYMSWYRQDPGLGLRQIYYSMNVEVTDKGDVPEGYKVSRKEKRNFPLILESPSPNQTSLYFCASSFGTGREKLFFGSGTQLSVL.

The chain employs TRBV9 and TRBJ2-5; perhaps TRBD1 as D (7 bases). The V gene's germline CDR1 is SGDLS and CDR2 YYNGEE. The CDR3 is made up of 18 amino acids. V gave up 2 bases and J gave up 4 bases, with 24 bases separating them. The CDR3 DNA follows: TGTGCCAGCAGCGTCGATCCCCCAGGGGGGAGCGGGTCAGAGACCCAGTACTTC. It yields the protein CASSVDPPGGSGSETQYF.

The V gene is TRBV4-1, the J gene TRBJ2-3; 9 nucleotides align to TRBD2. Trimming removed 1 base from V and 3 bases from J; junction bases left unmatched: 2. The V gene's germline CDR1 is MGHRA and CDR2 YSYEKL. The CDR3 is 15 amino acids. CDR3 protein: CASSQVAGVTDTQYF. DNA for the CDR3: TGCGCCAGCAGCCAAGTAGCGGGAGTGACAGATACGCAGTATTTT.

This chain links TRBV5-1 with TRBJ2-3; 10 positions match TRBD2. V was clipped by 4 bases and J by 6 bases; unmatched bases: 11. Germline CDR1 and CDR2: SGHRS and YFSETQ. CDR3 length equals 16 residues. The CDR3 DNA sequence: TGCGCCAGCAGCCGGGGGCTAGCGGGAGTTGCGGATACGCAGTATTTT. Its protein is CASSRGLAGVADTQYF.

The chain links TRBV28 to TRBJ2-5; D may be TRBD2 (6 bases). The CDR3 totals 14 residues. Germline CDR1 MDHEN, CDR2 SYDVKM. The V gene lost 6 bases and the J gene lost 0 bases, with 11 bases spanning the gap. The CDR3 DNA follows: TGTGCCAGCAGCCTTGGAGGGAACCAAGAGACCCAGTACTTC. It codes for CASSLGGNQETQYF.

This clone was recorded only once. The V call is TRBV10-3, the J call TRBJ2-2; D ambiguous. The CDR3 is 15 amino acids. Germline V gives CDR1 ENHRY, CDR2 SYGVKD. Trimming pared 3 bases from V and 5 bases from J, leaving 13 bases between. The CDR3 DNA sequence: TGTGCCATCAGTGATTTGGGCAGTGGAACCGGGGAGCTGTTTTTT. It translates to CAISDLGSGTGELFF.

This chain connects TRBV21-1 to TRBJ1-1. TRBV21-1 is flagged as a pseudogene. The CDR3 loop spans 15 amino acids. CDR3 protein: CASSKVWRMNTEAFF. In nucleotides, the CDR3 is TGTGCCAGCAGCAAAGTATGGCGGATGAACACTGAAGCTTTCTTT.

The V call is TRBV11-3, the J call TRBJ2-3; D perhaps matches TRBD2 (6 bases). The germline gives CDR1 SGHNT, CDR2 YENEEA. The CDR3 covers 17 residues. V was trimmed by 5 bases and J by 3 bases, leaving 21 bases between them. CDR3 in DNA: TGTGCCAGCAGCCCCAGGCTTGGCGGGATAGGGACAGATACGCAGTATTTT. Translation: CASSPRLGGIGTDTQYF.

The rearrangement joins TRBV28 to TRBJ2-1; D perhaps matches TRBD2 (5 bases). The germline CDR1 and CDR2 sequences are MDHEN and SYDVKM. The CDR3 extends over 17 amino acids. V was trimmed by 5 bases and J by 2 bases, leaving 19 bases between them. This CDR3 reads CASSLNFFAGTYNEQFF. The CDR3 region has the DNA TGTGCCAGCAGTCTCAACTTTTTTGCGGGCACCTACAATGAGCAGTTCTTC.

The V gene is TRBV30, the J gene TRBJ2-4; D is possibly TRBD1 (5 bases). V lost 3 bases, J lost 0 bases, and 9 bases lay in between. This CDR3 spans 14 amino acids. CDR1 and CDR2 from the germline V gene are GTSNPN and SVGIG (reference sequence). The CDR3 region has the DNA TGTGCCTGGAGCGCAGGGCTAGCCAAAAACATTCAGTACTTC. Amino acid sequence: CAWSAGLAKNIQYF.

This chain joins TRBV4-1 and TRBJ1-4, with TRBD1 matching 9 bases. Per the germline V gene, CDR1 is MGHRA and CDR2 is YSYEKL. After removal of 5 bases from V and 3 bases from J, the junction contained 7 bases not matched to a gene. CDR3 size: 16 residues. For the CDR3, the DNA is TGCGCCAGCAGCAGACAGGGGGAATCAGCTAATGAAAAACTGTTTTTT. As protein: CASSRQGESANEKLFF.

V is TRBV7-9 and J is TRBJ2-7; TRBD2 might be the D (7 bases). The CDR3 spans 17 residues. Germline assignment: CDR1 SEHNR and CDR2 FQNEAQ (reference sequence). V was pared by 2 bases and J by 0 bases, with 17 bases between. CDR3: CASSLPGRGHSSYEQYF. The CDR3 DNA follows: TGTGCCAGCAGCTTACCGGGGCGGGGGCATAGCTCCTACGAGCAGTACTTC.

This clone was seen a handful of times. This same CDR3 is encoded by further DNA sequences in the sample. V is TRBV6-6 and J is TRBJ2-1, with D perhaps matching TRBD2 (5 bases). This CDR3 spans 14 amino acids. Germline V gives CDR1 MNHNY, CDR2 SVGAGI (reference sequence). Trimming cost V 0 bases and J 3 bases, with 6 bases left between them. The CDR3 sequence: CASSYSRVYNEQFF. CDR3 DNA: TGTGCCAGCAGTTACTCGAGGGTCTACAATGAGCAGTTCTTC.

The rearrangement links TRBV27 to TRBJ1-5; 7 positions match TRBD1. V shed 3 bases and J 2 bases; nucleotides not matched to a gene: 4. Germline CDR1 is MNHEY and CDR2 is SMNVEV (reference sequence). This CDR3 is 15 amino acids long. CDR3 amino acids: CASSFFGQGNQPQHF. CDR3 coding DNA: TGTGCCAGCAGTTTCTTCGGACAGGGCAATCAGCCCCAGCATTTT.

This clone was detected only a few times. DNA of the CDR3: TGTGCCTGGAGCGGGACTTCCAACTACGAGCAGTACTTC. Translation gives CAWSGTSNYEQYF. The rearrangement joins TRBV30 to TRBJ2-7, with D tentatively TRBD2 (6 bases). CDR1 is GTSNPN and CDR2 is SVGIG in the germline V gene (reference sequence). Trimming pared 3 bases from V and 3 bases from J, leaving 12 bases between. This CDR3 contains 13 residues.

The V call is TRBV7-9, the J call TRBJ1-3; a weak D match, TRBD1 (6 bases). The CDR3 consists of 13 residues. From germline, CDR1 is SEHNR and CDR2 FQNEAQ (reference sequence). The V gene lost 5 bases and the J gene lost 7 bases, with 12 bases spanning the gap. CDR3 protein: CASSPQGPNTIYF. CDR3 sequence (DNA): TGTGCCAGCAGCCCCCAGGGGCCGAACACCATATATTTT.

In DNA, the CDR3 is TGCGCCAGCAGCTTGATGCCCAGCCGGGGGTCTGGAAACACCATATATTTT. Protein product: CASSLMPSRGSGNTIYF. V usage is TRBV5-1 and J usage is TRBJ1-3; D is possibly TRBD1 (5 bases). This CDR3 region has 17 residues. CDR1 and CDR2 from the germline V gene are SGHRS and YFSETQ. V was pared by 1 base and J by 1 base, with 15 bases between.

The V gene is TRBV12-5, the J gene TRBJ1-2; TRBD1 matches 10 bases. V was pared by 0 bases and J by 0 bases, with 7 bases of the junction left unmatched. The CDR3 runs to 18 residues. The germline V gene encodes CDR1 LGHNT and CDR2 FRNRAP. The CDR3 is CASGLVRGQGPANYGYTF. CDR3 DNA sequence: TGTGCTAGTGGTTTGGTACGGGGACAGGGGCCAGCTAACTATGGCTACACCTTC.

The rearrangement joins TRBV4-1 to TRBJ2-7; TRBD2 aligns across 8 bases. There are 16 residues in the CDR3. V lost 0 bases to trimming and J lost 13 bases; unmatched junction nucleotides: 17. CDR1 is MGHRA and CDR2 is YSYEKL in the germline V gene. The CDR3 region has the DNA TGCGCCAGCAGCCAAGAGAGGCCGGGGGGCGGCGGGAGGCCTTACTTC. It translates to CASSQERPGGGGRPYF.

The chain has TRBV29-1 and TRBJ1-1; D is unclear. The germline V gene encodes CDR1 SQVTM and CDR2 ANQGSEA. The CDR3 has 14 amino acids. The V gene lost 4 bases and the J gene lost 1 base, with 13 bases spanning the gap. CDR3 DNA sequence: TGCAGCGTTGGGGAGGGTTCTGCGAACACTGAAGCTTTCTTT. Translating it yields CSVGEGSANTEAFF.

V is TRBV5-8 and J is TRBJ2-6; 7 nucleotides line up with TRBD1. The CDR3 runs 15 residues. Germline CDR1 SGHTS, CDR2 YDEGEE. V was clipped by 7 bases and J by 3 bases; unmatched bases: 7. The CDR3 DNA follows: TGTGCCAGCGGCCAGAGGGGGCTTGGGGCCAACGTCCTGACTTTC. Its protein is CASGQRGLGANVLTF.

This chain links TRBV4-2 with TRBJ2-5, with TRBD2 identical over 8 bases. Trimming removed 2 bases from V and 4 bases from J; junction bases left unmatched: 6. This CDR3 has 15 amino acids. Germline CDR1 reads LGHNA; CDR2 reads YNFKEQ. The CDR3 spells CASSQSSREVETQYF. The CDR3 DNA is TGTGCCAGCAGCCAAAGTTCGCGGGAGGTAGAGACCCAGTACTTC.